Sequencing of this T cell receptor (beta chain) was carried out in a study of T cell responses to AZD1222 COVID-19 vaccine. TCRdb's table, derived via immunoSEQ multiplex PCR, lists solely in-frame clones and lacks some. The repertoire holds 100,000 to 150,000 clones, with roughly 92% as singletons. Study outcomes and limitations: Nearly half of spike-specific TCRs reportedly target variant regions that are unmutated in the B.1.351 and B.1.1.7 variants. Two AZD1222 administrations were followed by greater Spike-specific TCR breadth and depth.

V was cut by 2 bases and J by 3 bases, with 14 bases left in between. The length of the CDR3 is 15 residues. Germline V gives CDR1 SNHLY, CDR2 FYNNEI. Comment on this clone: Its antigen remains unknown.

The chain links TRBV2 to TRBJ2-7; the D is unclear. The clonotype comes from an adult who received the AZD1222 COVID-19 vaccine. The sample here was peripheral blood, taken 28 days after the second AZD1222 dose. CDR3 region: CASSEWVAAIYEQYF. The CDR3 nucleotides are TGTGCCAGCAGTGAATGGGTAGCCGCTATCTACGAGCAGTACTTC.